Shown below are 26 T cell receptor beta chains from a single sample sequenced in a study of human T cells and chemical hapten exposure. TCRdb reprocessed the RACE reads via MiXCR and lists one record per CDR3 protein. The data contain over 300,000 distinct CDR3 sequences, approximately 5% of them singletons. Time point reported: pre-sensitization, week 0. Treatment denoted: therapeutic diphenylcyclopropenone sensitization with weekly scalp DPC. Sequences were derived from whole blood, sampled in connection with sensitization to the hapten diphenylcyclopropenone (DPC). The receptors come from a woman aged 45-65 years with alopecia areata. Some clones in this sample may be carry-over from other donors' samples.

The rearrangement joins TRBV11-2 to TRBJ2-3; 7 positions match TRBD2. Germline-derived CDR1 and CDR2 are SGHAT and FQNNGV. The CDR3 totals 15 residues. Losses at the gene ends were 0 bases for V and 8 bases for J; bases not matched to a gene: 8. CDR3 DNA sequence: TGTGCCAGCAGCTTAGATCGGGAGGTGGCGGGTACGCAGTATTTT. This translates into CASSLDREVAGTQYF. Variable domain in full (rest from reference TRBV11-2 and TRBJ2-3): EAGVAQSPRYKIIEKRQSVAFWCNPISGHATLYWYQQILGQGPKLLIQFQNNGVVDDSQLPKDRFSAERLKGVDSTLKIQPAKLEDSAVYLCASSLDREVAGTQYFGPGTRLTVL.

This clonotype has just a few counts. The chain employs TRBV7-2 and TRBJ2-1; 9 bases align to TRBD1. Germline CDR1 reads SGHTA; CDR2 reads FQGNSA. CDR3 length equals 17 residues. J was trimmed by 4 bases and V by 1 base; bases with no gene match: 8. CDR3 residues: CASSLGGGQGIYNEQFF. In DNA, the CDR3 is TGTGCCAGCAGCTTAGGAGGTGGACAGGGGATTTACAATGAGCAGTTCTTC.

The chain recombines TRBV18 with TRBJ2-2, with 7 bases identical to TRBD1. The CDR3 is made up of 15 amino acids. V trimming: 3 bases; J trimming: 6 bases; junction bases outside the gene matches: 7. Germline-derived CDR1 and CDR2 are KGHSH and LQKENI. The CDR3 spells CASSPITGEAGELFF. DNA of the CDR3: TGTGCCAGCTCACCTATTACAGGGGAAGCCGGGGAGCTGTTTTTT.

At least ten counts were recorded for this clonotype. The V call is TRBV10-3, the J call TRBJ1-2, with 11 bases lining up with TRBD1. The CDR3 is 18 amino acids. CDR1 and CDR2 from the germline V gene are ENHRY and SYGVKD. The V segment lost 7 bases and the J segment 4 bases; nucleotides outside the gene matches: 17. The CDR3 region is CAINPGRTGGDSPYGYTF. As DNA, the CDR3 is TGTGCCATCAATCCTGGTCGGACAGGGGGCGATTCTCCCTATGGCTACACCTTC.

The chain uses TRBV4-1 and TRBJ1-1, with D possibly matching TRBD1 (5 bases). CDR3 length equals 16 residues. The germline CDR1 and CDR2 sequences are MGHRA and YSYEKL. Trimming stripped 2 bases from V and 6 bases from J, with 19 bases between. This CDR3 is CASSQNLGARRAEAFF. CDR3 DNA: TGCGCCAGCAGCCAAAATCTTGGGGCTCGGAGGGCTGAAGCTTTCTTT.

This clonotype showed up just a few times. J is TRBJ1-6 and V is TRBV12-3 or TRBV12-4; no firm D call. The length of the CDR3 is 14 residues. V gave up 5 bases and J gave up 10 bases, with 15 bases separating them. This chain's CDR3 is CASSLSRVESPLHF. The CDR3 coding sequence is TGTGCCAGCAGTCTTTCCCGGGTTGAATCACCCCTCCACTTT.

The J gene is TRBJ1-1, the V gene TRBV6-1, with D perhaps TRBD1 (5 bases). Trimming took off 1 base at V and 5 bases at J, with 20 bases between the two ends. The CDR3 contains 17 residues. CDR1 MNHNS and CDR2 SASEGT come from the germline V gene. The CDR3: CASSEVITGAVGTEAFF. CDR3 coding DNA: TGTGCCAGCAGTGAAGTAATAACCGGGGCCGTCGGGACTGAAGCTTTCTTT.

A few counts support this clonotype. The rearrangement joins TRBV29-1 to TRBJ2-1, with D possibly TRBD2 on 6 matching bases. Germline CDR1 and CDR2: SQVTM and ANQGSEA. The CDR3 has 15 residues. V was shortened by 0 bases and J by 6 bases, with 15 bases between the two germline ends. The CDR3 DNA reads as TGCAGCGTTGAAGAAGGGGCCGGGGGTAGCAATGAGCAGTTCTTC. It specifies CSVEEGAGGSNEQFF.

This clonotype was detected ten times or more. CDR3 protein: CAITPGLAGGQGEQFF. The CDR3 DNA follows: TGTGCCATCACCCCGGGACTAGCGGGGGGGCAGGGTGAGCAGTTCTTC. The rearrangement links TRBV10-3 to TRBJ2-1, with TRBD2 matching over 16 bases. In germline, CDR1 is ENHRY, CDR2 SYGVKD. Trimming took 7 bases from V and 9 from J; bases not matched to a gene: 9. The CDR3 consists of 16 residues.

This clonotype came up many times. The chain combines TRBV18 with TRBJ2-5; D gene uncertain. With 0 bases removed from V and 4 bases from J, the gap between germline ends came to 6 bases. The CDR3 has 13 residues. The germline CDR1 and CDR2 sequences are KGHSH and LQKENI. CDR3 nucleotides: TGTGCCAGCTCACCACCGTCGGGAGAGACCCAGTACTTC. This translates into CASSPPSGETQYF.

This clonotype was counted between two and nine times. The gene calls are TRBV9 and TRBJ2-3; 15 nucleotides line up with TRBD2. This CDR3 has 20 residues. V trimming: 0 bases; J trimming: 0 bases; junction bases outside the gene matches: 8. CDR1 and CDR2 from the germline V gene are SGDLS and YYNGEE. The CDR3 loop reads CASSVAGTSGGSPSTDTQYF. Written as DNA, the CDR3 is TGTGCCAGCAGCGTAGCTGGGACTAGCGGGGGGTCCCCTAGCACAGATACGCAGTATTTT.

The chain carries TRBV9 and TRBJ2-1; 10 bases are shared with TRBD1. The length of the CDR3 is 17 residues. Germline V gene data show CDR1 as SGDLS and CDR2 as YYNGEE. V was clipped by 3 bases and J by 2 bases; unmatched bases: 8. CDR3 sequence (DNA): TGTGCCAGCAGCGCCCCCCGGGACAGGGGCGCCTACAATGAGCAGTTCTTC. Protein sequence: CASSAPRDRGAYNEQFF.

This clonotype was seen ten or more times. The rearrangement links TRBV14 to TRBJ1-4; D is unclear. This CDR3 is 14 amino acids long. Trimming pared 4 bases from V and 8 bases from J, leaving 14 bases between. From germline, CDR1 is SGHDN and CDR2 FVKESK. CDR3 amino acids: CASSLRPIGEKLFF. For the CDR3, the DNA is TGTGCCAGCAGCCTACGCCCTATCGGAGAAAAACTGTTTTTT. The full variable domain, with the rest looked up from reference TRBV14 and TRBJ1-4, is EAGVTQFPSHSVIEKGQTVTLRCDPISGHDNLYWYRRVMGKEIKFLLHFVKESKQDESGMPNNRFLAERTGGTYSTLKVQPAELEDSGVYFCASSLRPIGEKLFFGSGTQLSVL.

This clonotype has more than one count but fewer than ten. J is TRBJ2-3 and V is TRBV7-8; TRBD2 is a possible D gene (5 bases). CDR1 and CDR2 from the germline V gene are SGHVS and FQNEAQ. The CDR3 consists of 13 residues. The V end lost 5 bases, the J end lost 5 bases, and 11 bases lay between the germline ends. The CDR3 sequence is CASSPRRLDTQYF. CDR3 in DNA: TGTGCCAGCAGCCCCCGGAGGTTAGATACGCAGTATTTT.

The J gene is TRBJ2-5, the V gene TRBV5-8; 7 bases line up with TRBD2. Trimming cost V 7 bases and J 5 bases; bases outside gene matches: 14. The CDR3 is made up of 15 amino acids. Germline CDR1 SGHTS, CDR2 YDEGEE. DNA of the CDR3: TGTGCCAGCCCGGACTGGGGGGGTTCCTCGGAGACCCAGTACTTC. The encoded protein is CASPDWGGSSETQYF.

This rearrangement joins TRBV6-5 to TRBJ1-3; TRBD1 matches at 8 bases. CDR1 is MNHEY, CDR2 SVGAGI, per germline. This CDR3 spans 16 amino acids. The V gene end was trimmed by 2 bases and the J gene end by 0 bases; junction bases not matched to a gene: 3. The CDR3 sequence: CASSYGQGSSGNTIYF. CDR3 sequence (DNA): TGTGCCAGCAGTTACGGACAGGGTTCCTCTGGAAACACCATATATTTT.

In DNA, the CDR3 is TGTGCCTCCAATCGGGCCGGGGAGCTGTTTTTT. It is translated as CASNRAGELFF. The V gene is TRBV12-3 or TRBV12-4, the J gene TRBJ2-2; D uncertain. The CDR3 length is 11 residues. Trimming cost V 11 bases and J 6 bases, with 10 bases left between them.

This clonotype has more than one count but fewer than ten. V and J are TRBV12-3 or TRBV12-4 and TRBJ1-4, with 11 bases matching TRBD1. Losses at the gene ends were 5 bases for V and 8 bases for J; bases not matched to a gene: 13. CDR3 length: 17 residues. The chain's CDR3 is CASSLGTGGFGNEKLFF. CDR3 nucleotides: TGTGCCAGCAGTCTGGGGACAGGGGGATTTGGCAACGAAAAACTGTTTTTT.

This clonotype appeared many times. CDR3 in DNA: TGTGCCAGCAGCCAAGGGCGGTCAGTCGGGAATGAGCAGTTCTTC. This translates into CASSQGRSVGNEQFF. V and J are TRBV6-6 and TRBJ2-1; no firm D call. V lost 6 bases and J 7 bases, leaving 19 bases between the germline ends. CDR1 MNHNY and CDR2 SVGAGI come from the germline V gene (reference sequence). This CDR3 is 15 amino acids long.

In this sample, this clonotype turned up a few times. The chain uses TRBV7-9 and TRBJ1-6, with unresolved D. This CDR3 spans 14 amino acids. V gave up 1 base and J gave up 10 bases, with 11 bases separating them. Germline V gene lookup returns CDR1 SEHNR and CDR2 FQNEAQ (reference sequence). The CDR3 loop reads CASSLDQVRSPLHF. The CDR3, as DNA: TGTGCCAGCAGCTTAGATCAGGTTCGGTCACCCCTCCACTTT. Full variable domain (missing parts from reference TRBV7-9 and TRBJ1-6): DTGVSQNPRHKITKRGQNVTFRCDPISEHNRLYWYRQTLGQGPEFLTYFQNEAQLEKSRLLSDRFSAERPKGSFSTLEIQRTEQGDSAMYLCASSLDQVRSPLHFGNGTRLTVT.

The chain uses TRBV24-1 and TRBJ1-2; D gene uncertain. The CDR3 extends over 12 amino acids. Germline CDR1 reads KGHDR; CDR2 reads SFDVKD. Trimming took off 3 bases at V and 4 bases at J, with 5 bases between the two ends. Written as DNA, the CDR3 is TGTGCCACCAGTGATGGGGTCTATGGCTACACCTTC. It specifies CATSDGVYGYTF.

This clonotype occurred many times. This chain links TRBV28 with TRBJ2-3; 7 bases agree with TRBD1. In germline, CDR1 is MDHEN, CDR2 SYDVKM. The ends lost 6 bases at V and 4 bases at J; junction bases unmatched: 10. This CDR3 has 15 amino acids. The CDR3 DNA sequence: TGTGCCAGCAGCCCCTCAAGGGGGCAGGCAGATACGCAGTATTTT. This translates into CASSPSRGQADTQYF. The full variable domain, in which reference TRBV28 and TRBJ2-3 provide the parts outside the CDR3, is DVKVTQSSRYLVKRTGEKVFLECVQDMDHENMFWYRQDPGLGLRLIYFSYDVKMKEKGDIPEGYSVSREKKERFSLILESASTNQTSMYLCASSPSRGQADTQYFGPGTRLTVL.

This clonotype was seen repeatedly, ten times or more. As DNA, the CDR3 is TGTGCCAGCAGCCGACCGGGGGACGGACGAGTCCCAGATACGCAGTATTTT. As protein: CASSRPGDGRVPDTQYF. The V and J genes are TRBV13 and TRBJ2-3; D possibly corresponds to TRBD2 (6 bases). Trimming left V 5 bases short and J 4 bases short, with 22 bases between. The CDR3 is made up of 17 amino acids. Germline V gene lookup returns CDR1 PRHDT and CDR2 FYEKMQ (reference sequence). The full variable domain, its missing parts supplied by reference TRBV13 and TRBJ2-3, is AAGVIQSPRHLIKEKRETATLKCYPIPRHDTVYWYQQGPGQDPQFLISFYEKMQSDKGSIPDRFSAQQFSDYHSELNMSSLELGDSALYFCASSRPGDGRVPDTQYFGPGTRLTVL.

This clonotype was counted only a few times. The gene calls are TRBV6-6 and TRBJ1-2; D possibly corresponds to TRBD1 (6 bases). The CDR3 is made up of 13 amino acids. V lost 3 bases, J lost 5 bases, and 10 bases lay in between. The germline CDR1 and CDR2 sequences are MNHNY and SVGAGI (reference sequence). CDR3 sequence: CASSYNRVYGYTF. In nucleotides, the CDR3 is TGTGCCAGCAGTTATAACAGGGTATATGGCTACACCTTC.

This chain joins TRBV2 and TRBJ2-7; 8 bases line up with TRBD1. CDR1 and CDR2 from the germline V gene are SNHLY and FYNNEI. The junction had 11 bases not matched to a gene; V was cut back by 6 bases and J by 4 bases. The CDR3 contains 15 residues. In DNA form, the CDR3 reads TGTGCCAGCAGGGTGGGACAGGCGATTGTTTACGAGCAGTACTTC. This encodes CASRVGQAIVYEQYF.

The V gene is TRBV6-6, the J gene TRBJ1-5; 7 positions match TRBD1. The junction had 7 bases not matched to a gene; V was cut back by 4 bases and J by 4 bases. This CDR3 region has 15 residues. Per the germline V gene, CDR1 is MNHNY and CDR2 is SVGAGI (reference sequence). The CDR3 nucleotides read TGTGCCAGCAGTTCGACAGGGAGTGGGAATCAGCCCCAGCATTTT. Amino acids: CASSSTGSGNQPQHF.